A single sample gave rise to the 32 T cell receptor beta chains below, sequenced in a study of immune evolution from preneoplasia to lung adenocarcinoma. TCRdb keeps only in-frame clones here, not all; method: immunoSEQ multiplex PCR. The sample contains thousands of clones, 80% to 85% of which appear only once. Sequencing was performed on FFPE invasive lung adenocarcinoma tissue. These receptor sequences come from a person aged 45 to 59 with lung adenocarcinoma.

The chain links TRBV6-4 to TRBJ2-1; 12 nucleotides agree with TRBD2. Trimming removed 5 bases from V and 10 bases from J; junction bases left unmatched: 15. Per germline, CDR1 MRHNA and CDR2 SNTAGT. The CDR3 is made up of 17 amino acids. CDR3 coding DNA: TGTGCCAGCAGTCCATCACCCGGACTAGCGGGGAGCCGGGAGCAGTTCTTC. This encodes CASSPSPGLAGSREQFF.

Here the CDR3 reads CASSPLAGWQPQHF. CDR3 sequence (DNA): TGTGCCAGCAGTCCTCTAGCCGGTTGGCAGCCCCAGCATTTT. J is TRBJ1-5 and V is TRBV27; the D is unclear. Looked up from germline, CDR1 is MNHEY and CDR2 is SMNVEV (reference sequence). The V and J ends lost 5 bases and 7 bases respectively, with 15 bases between them. The CDR3 is 14 residues long.

Written as DNA, the CDR3 is TGTGCCAGCAGTGAAGTCCGTAGCAATCAGCCCCAGCATTTT. It yields the protein CASSEVRSNQPQHF. The chain uses TRBV6-1 and TRBJ1-5; no definite D call. The germline V and J ends were trimmed by 1 base and 0 bases, with 4 bases remaining between them. CDR3 length: 14 residues. Germline V lookup: CDR1 MNHNS, CDR2 SASEGT.

This clone was found a few times. The chain uses TRBV7-2 and TRBJ2-1, with 10 bases aligning to TRBD2. The germline V gene has CDR1 SGHTA and CDR2 FQGNSA. CDR3 length: 15 residues. Germline trimming cut 6 bases from V and 6 bases from J; bases unmatched to any gene: 8. The CDR3 region has the DNA TGTGCCAGCAGGGAGCCGGGACTAGCGACCAATGAGCAGTTCTTC. This encodes CASREPGLATNEQFF.

V gene TRBV19 combines with J gene TRBJ1-5; D might be TRBD1 (6 bases). The CDR3 runs to 17 residues. V lost 6 bases and J 0 bases, leaving 18 bases between the germline ends. The V gene's germline CDR1 is LNHDA and CDR2 SQIVND (reference sequence). CDR3 nucleotide sequence: TGTGCCAGTAGCCCATGGGGGGCAGGGATTAGCAATCAGCCCCAGCATTTT. Translation gives CASSPWGAGISNQPQHF.

As regards this clone: Compared with germline, one end of the junction differs, possibly owing to a read error. Distinct nucleotide sequences in the sample also encode this CDR3. The gene calls are TRBV6-1 and TRBJ1-2; D ambiguous. This CDR3 comprises 10 residues. Germline CDR1 MNHNS, CDR2 SASEGT. CDR3 sequence: CASREDGYTF. The CDR3 DNA reads as TGTGCCAGCAGGGAAGACGGCTACACCTTC.

The chain couples TRBV19 to TRBJ2-7; 7 nucleotides align to TRBD1. The CDR3 consists of 14 residues. J lost 4 bases, V lost 4 bases, and 7 bases had no gene match. Germline loops: CDR1 LNHDA, CDR2 SQIVND (reference sequence). The CDR3 is CASSNMRGQYEQYF. In DNA form, the CDR3 reads TGTGCCAGTAGTAACATGAGGGGGCAGTACGAGCAGTACTTC.

This clone was observed a handful of times. The chain uses TRBV5-4 and TRBJ2-3, with D maybe TRBD2 (6 bases). Looked up from germline, CDR1 is SGHNT and CDR2 is YYREEE (reference sequence). V was cut by 0 bases and J by 5 bases, with 16 bases left in between. This CDR3 spans 16 amino acids. CDR3 protein: CASSLAGSRSKDTQYF. CDR3 nucleotides: TGTGCCAGCAGCTTGGCCGGGAGCCGCTCAAAAGATACGCAGTATTTT.

The chain combines TRBV19 with TRBJ1-1; tentatively, D is TRBD1 (6 bases). The germline V gene has CDR1 LNHDA and CDR2 SQIVND (reference sequence). The length of the CDR3 is 13 residues. The V end lost 7 bases, the J end lost 0 bases, and 9 bases lay between the germline ends. The DNA for the CDR3 is TGTGCCAGTAAGGACAGAGTGAACACTGAAGCTTTCTTT. It yields the protein CASKDRVNTEAFF.

The genes are TRBV28 and TRBJ2-1; TRBD1 might be the D (5 bases). Germline V CDR1 and CDR2: MDHEN, SYDVKM. Trimming stripped 4 bases from V and 7 bases from J, with 11 bases between. CDR3 size: 13 residues. Here the CDR3 DNA reads TGTGCCAGCAGTTCGCAGGGCTGGAATGAGCAGTTCTTC. Its protein product is CASSSQGWNEQFF.

This chain links TRBV6-1 with TRBJ1-2; 7 bases fit TRBD1. CDR1 is MNHNS and CDR2 is SASEGT in the germline V gene. The CDR3 consists of 13 residues. V gave up 6 bases and J gave up 5 bases; unmatched junction bases: 6. The CDR3 spells CASRGDSSYGYTF. Here the CDR3 DNA reads TGTGCCAGCAGGGGGGACAGCTCTTATGGCTACACCTTC.

The rearrangement uses TRBV6-5 and TRBJ2-7, with D possibly being TRBD1 or TRBD2 (5 bases each). Deletions cut 3 bases from V and 5 bases from J, with 20 bases between. Looked up from germline, CDR1 is MNHEY and CDR2 is SVGAGI. This CDR3 region has 16 residues. For the CDR3, the DNA is TGTGCCAGCAGTTATGGAGGCGCAGGGTTCGGCGACGAGCAGTACTTC. This encodes CASSYGGAGFGDEQYF.

This chain connects TRBV9 to TRBJ2-7; D ambiguous. The CDR3 totals 14 residues. V was shortened by 1 base and J by 0 bases, with 8 bases between the two germline ends. Germline loops: CDR1 SGDLS, CDR2 YYNGEE. CDR3 region: CASSVNGDSYEQYF. DNA of the CDR3: TGTGCCAGCAGCGTAAATGGCGACTCCTACGAGCAGTACTTC.

V is TRBV5-1 and J is TRBJ2-4; no clear D. Looked up from germline, CDR1 is SGHRS and CDR2 is YFSETQ. This CDR3 is 19 amino acids long. V lost 1 base, J lost 3 bases, and 23 bases lay in between. In DNA form, the CDR3 reads TGCGCCAGCAGCTTGAACCCTTTGCGCCCCTTCGACATCAAAAACATTCAGTACTTC. Translation: CASSLNPLRPFDIKNIQYF.

The chain is built from TRBV10-3 and TRBJ2-1; D might be TRBD1 (6 bases). V was trimmed by 6 bases and J by 2 bases, leaving 17 bases between them. There are 16 residues in the CDR3. The germline V gene has CDR1 ENHRY and CDR2 SYGVKD. The CDR3 loop reads CAISTTAGETYNEQFF. DNA of the CDR3: TGTGCCATCAGCACTACAGCAGGGGAGACCTACAATGAGCAGTTCTTC.

The chain uses TRBV5-6 and TRBJ1-1; weak D call: TRBD1 (6 bases). Germline CDR1 reads SGHDT; CDR2 reads YYEEEE. V shed 1 base and J shed 0 bases, with 19 bases lying between them. The CDR3 has 18 residues. CDR3 sequence reads: CASSLIGGPGTLNTEAFF. The DNA of the CDR3 is TGTGCCAGCAGCTTGATCGGGGGGCCGGGGACTCTGAACACTGAAGCTTTCTTT.

The chain carries TRBV2 and TRBJ2-6; D may be TRBD1 (8 bases). Germline CDR1 SNHLY, CDR2 FYNNEI. The V gene lost 7 bases and the J gene lost 3 bases, with 16 bases spanning the gap. The CDR3 has 16 amino acids. CDR3 residues: CASMDREGFGANVLTF. Written as DNA, the CDR3 is TGTGCCAGCATGGACAGGGAGGGATTTGGGGCCAACGTCCTGACTTTC. Full variable domain (rest looked up from reference TRBV2 and TRBJ2-6): EPEVTQTPSHQVTQMGQEVILRCVPISNHLYFYWYRQILGQKVEFLVSFYNNEISEKSEIFDDQFSVERPDGSNFTLKIRSTKLEDSAMYFCASMDREGFGANVLTFGAGSRLTVL.

The genes are TRBV30 and TRBJ1-1; unclear D gene. Germline CDR1 is GTSNPN and CDR2 is SVGIG (reference sequence). Trimming removed 8 bases at V and 4 bases at J, with 17 bases between. The CDR3 has 13 amino acids. In DNA form, the CDR3 reads TGTGCCGGAGGGCAGAGAGCGATCACTGAAGCTTTCTTT. Translation gives CAGGQRAITEAFF. Full variable domain (outside the CDR3, taken from reference TRBV30 and TRBJ1-1): SQTIHQWPATLVQPVGSPLSLECTVEGTSNPNLYWYRQAAGRGLQLLFYSVGIGQISSEVPQNLSASRPQDRQFILSSKKLLLSDSGFYLCAGGQRAITEAFFGQGTRLTVV.

The chain is built from TRBV5-1 and TRBJ2-7; 8 bases align to TRBD1. CDR3 length equals 15 residues. Germline CDR1 and CDR2: SGHRS and YFSETQ. V gave up 2 bases and J gave up 5 bases; unmatched junction bases: 9. The CDR3 DNA follows: TGCGCCAGCAGCTTCTCAGGGGGCTTCGTAAACGAGCAGTACTTC. Translating gives CASSFSGGFVNEQYF. The full variable domain, with the rest looked up from reference TRBV5-1 and TRBJ2-7, is KAGVTQTPRYLIKTRGQQVTLSCSPISGHRSVSWYQQTPGQGLQFLFEYFSETQRNKGNFPGRFSGRQFSNSRSEMNVSTLELGDSALYLCASSFSGGFVNEQYFGPGTRLTVT.

V usage is TRBV6-5 and J usage is TRBJ1-3, with TRBD1 matching 7 bases. CDR3 length: 15 amino acids. Germline loops: CDR1 MNHEY, CDR2 SVGAGI. Trimming cost V 7 bases and J 3 bases; bases outside gene matches: 9. CDR3 protein: CASTKGALGGNTIYF. Written as DNA, the CDR3 is TGTGCCAGCACCAAGGGGGCTTTGGGTGGAAACACCATATATTTT.

V and J are TRBV10-3 and TRBJ1-1; D may be TRBD1 (6 bases). The V end lost 11 bases, the J end lost 1 base, and 20 bases lay between the germline ends. The length of the CDR3 is 15 residues. CDR1 is ENHRY, CDR2 SYGVKD, per germline. The CDR3 nucleotides read TGTGCCGCCAGGGGAGCCTCATCCTCGAACACTGAAGCTTTCTTT. Translation gives CAARGASSSNTEAFF.

This clone was picked up one time. The rearrangement links TRBV5-1 to TRBJ1-2; 7 bases line up with TRBD1. Germline assignment: CDR1 SGHRS and CDR2 YFSETQ. The ends lost 1 base at V and 4 bases at J; junction bases unmatched: 4. This CDR3 region has 14 residues. CDR3: CASSLKPGGYGYTF. The DNA for the CDR3 is TGCGCCAGCAGCTTGAAGCCAGGGGGCTATGGCTACACCTTC.

About this clone itself: Distinct nucleotide sequences in the sample also encode this CDR3. The chain uses TRBV29-1 and TRBJ2-1; 9 nucleotides align to TRBD2. With 3 bases clipped from V and 0 bases from J, the junction kept 3 bases outside the gene matches. Germline values: CDR1 SQVTM, CDR2 ANQGSEA. The CDR3 is 15 amino acids. CDR3 DNA sequence: TGCAGCGTTGAGCTTAGCGGGAGCTCCTACAATGAGCAGTTCTTC. It yields the protein CSVELSGSSYNEQFF.

This clone was detected once. The V call is TRBV10-3, the J call TRBJ2-7; D not certain. Germline loops: CDR1 ENHRY, CDR2 SYGVKD. Trimming cost V 3 bases and J 7 bases, with 10 bases left between them. The CDR3 totals 12 residues. In nucleotides, the CDR3 is TGTGCCATCAGTGATCAGGTTGCAGAGCAGTACTTC. Its translation is CAISDQVAEQYF.

V and J are TRBV21-1 and TRBJ2-1; TRBD1 reflects the table's D call only, with no check against the DNA. TRBV21-1 is a documented pseudogene. The CDR3 spans 17 residues. In DNA, the CDR3 is TGTGCCAGCAGCAAAGAAACGGGACAGGGCCGTTTCAATGAGCAGTTCTTC. Translated, it gives CASSKETGQGRFNEQFF.

This sequence joins TRBV9 and TRBJ2-5; TRBD1 agrees at 11 bases. Trimming removed 0 bases from V and 6 bases from J; junction bases left unmatched: 4. CDR1 and CDR2 (germline): SGDLS, YYNGEE. This CDR3 is 15 amino acids long. The chain's CDR3 is CASSVAGQGGQTQYF. The CDR3 DNA reads TGTGCCAGCAGCGTAGCGGGACAGGGGGGGCAGACCCAGTACTTC.

The rearrangement uses TRBV27 and TRBJ1-1; 10 nucleotides agree with TRBD1. V trimming: 1 base; J trimming: 3 bases; junction bases outside the gene matches: 11. CDR3 length equals 18 residues. Looked up from germline, CDR1 is MNHEY and CDR2 is SMNVEV (reference sequence). The CDR3 DNA sequence: TGTGCCAGCAGTTTATTGGGTCCGGGACAGGGGATCTACACTGAAGCTTTCTTT. Amino acid sequence: CASSLLGPGQGIYTEAFF.

This clone has more than one count but fewer than ten. The rearrangement uses TRBV9 and TRBJ1-1; D is unclear. Germline values: CDR1 SGDLS, CDR2 YYNGEE. The CDR3 length is 14 residues. With 0 bases removed from V and 3 bases from J, the gap between germline ends came to 9 bases. The CDR3 loop reads CASSVEGRDTEAFF. For the CDR3, the DNA is TGTGCCAGCAGCGTAGAAGGAAGGGACACTGAAGCTTTCTTT.

This sequence joins TRBV19 and TRBJ1-5, with D uncertain. CDR1 and CDR2 (germline): LNHDA, SQIVND (reference sequence). The CDR3 length is 13 residues. With 11 bases removed from V and 4 bases from J, the gap between germline ends came to 15 bases. The DNA for the CDR3 is TGTGCCTCCTCCTCGAAGGTGAATCAGCCCCAGCATTTT. Translation gives CASSSKVNQPQHF.

This clone showed up just a few times. CDR3 nucleotide sequence: TGTGCCAGCAGCTTAGACCAAAGCTCCTACAATGAGCAGTTCTTC. Its translation is CASSLDQSSYNEQFF. This chain connects TRBV7-3 to TRBJ2-1, with D unresolved. The CDR3 is made up of 15 amino acids. Germline CDR1 is SGHTA and CDR2 is FQGTGA. The germline V and J ends were trimmed by 2 bases and 0 bases, with 8 bases remaining between them.

This clone was found a few times. The CDR3 DNA is TGTGCCAGCACTCCGACAGGGGACTATGGCTACACCTTC. The encoded protein is CASTPTGDYGYTF. The chain couples TRBV6-1 to TRBJ1-2; 8 nucleotides agree with TRBD1. This CDR3 region has 13 residues. The J segment lost 3 bases and the V segment lost 7 bases, leaving 4 bases of the junction unmatched. Looked up from germline, CDR1 is MNHNS and CDR2 is SASEGT.

This chain connects TRBV28 to TRBJ2-2; 8 bases align to TRBD1. Germline CDR1 MDHEN, CDR2 SYDVKM. V lost 1 base to trimming and J lost 4 bases; unmatched junction nucleotides: 8. The CDR3 consists of 17 residues. CDR3 sequence (DNA): TGTGCCAGCAGTTTATTGGTTCAGGGGGCGGGCACCGGGGAGCTGTTTTTT. Its translation: CASSLLVQGAGTGELFF.